This entry features one T cell receptor beta chain sequence. As yet, its antigen is unknown. Germline CDR1 MNHNY, CDR2 SVGAGI (reference sequence). V shed 2 bases and J shed 2 bases, with 15 bases lying between them. The CDR3 length is 16 residues. Sampled 1 year posttransplant, controls received myeloablative marrow transplants, methotrexate and a calcineurin inhibitor. The sample originates from a study of T cells after posttransplantation cyclophosphamide. Clones were sequenced by immunoSEQ multiplex PCR, and TCRdb holds only the in-frame ones, with some missing. The table has around 22,000 clones, roughly nine tenths seen once. Study findings and constraints: Later blood repertoires were often dominated by clones from the donor CD8+ memory compartment. TRB clonality was highly associated with recipient CMV seropositivity and reactivation. Blood and skin or GI T cell repertoires showed limited TRB overlap.

J is TRBJ2-5 and V is TRBV6-6; D may be TRBD2 (5 bases). Sample: PBMCs, taken after an allogeneic stem cell transplant with a calcineurin inhibitor and methotrexate. This TCR derives from a female patient aged 50 to 65 who received an allogeneic stem cell transplant from an unrelated donor, was CMV-positive, and had chronic GVHD only. Some T cells could come from the graft donor. CDR3 DNA sequence: TGTGCCAGCAGTTACCCTGGGCTAGCCAGTCAAGAGACCCAGTACTTC. Its translation: CASSYPGLASQETQYF.